A selection of T cell receptor beta chains follows, all from one sample in a study of T cell changes during pregnancy in multiple sclerosis. TCRdb keeps only in-frame clones here, not all; method: immunoSEQ multiplex PCR. The table lists approximately 130,000 clones, about 96% of them singletons, with roughly 0.45% in the top ten. This specimen consisted of peripheral blood, obtained after pregnancy. The origin of the receptors is a female donor with multiple sclerosis, enrolled in a pregnancy study. CDR3s include the opening cysteine and the closing phenylalanine or tryptophan. The order of the fields is J gene, CDR3 length, D gene, clone size, V gene, CDR3 protein, CDR3 DNA. The D gene is left open where the match is weak. The listing skips clone size in some rows; elsewhere it reads once, few, many or a size class.

TRBJ2-7	12	.	.	TRBV28	CASSFGSYEQYF	TGTGCCAGCAGTTTCGGCTCCTACGAGCAGTACTTC
TRBJ1-4	18	TRBD1	.	TRBV19	CASSQRTGLLGPREKLFF	TGTGCCAGTAGCCAACGGACAGGTCTTTTGGGCCCCCGTGAAAAACTGTTTTTT
TRBJ2-7	18	TRBD1	.	TRBV5-4	CASSLGGVWTGKPYEQYF	TGTGCCAGCAGCTTGGGGGGCGTATGGACAGGGAAACCCTACGAGCAGTACTTC
TRBJ2-3	16	TRBD2	.	TRBV7-2	CASLSRWTSGTDTQYF	TGTGCCAGCCTCAGCCGTTGGACTAGCGGCACAGATACGCAGTATTTT
TRBJ1-1	15	.	few	TRBV6-6	CASRQQRGMNTEAFF	TGTGCCAGCAGACAGCAGCGGGGTATGAACACTGAAGCTTTCTTT
TRBJ2-7	19	.	.	TRBV19	CASSRHGEMGGPFPYEQYF	TGTGCCAGTAGTCGCCATGGGGAAATGGGGGGACCGTTTCCCTACGAGCAGTACTTC
TRBJ1-1	13	.	.	TRBV5-1	CASRYSMNTEAFF	TGCGCCAGCAGGTACAGCATGAACACTGAAGCTTTCTTT
TRBJ2-1	16	TRBD2	.	TRBV5-1	CASSLYGLAGGNEQFF	TGCGCCAGCAGCTTGTATGGACTAGCGGGAGGCAATGAGCAGTTCTTC
TRBJ1-2	12	.	.	TRBV19	CASSMVGYGYTF	TGTGCCAGTAGTATGGTCGGCTATGGCTACACCTTC
TRBJ2-2	14	.	.	TRBV27	CASSLIRATGELFF	TGTGCCAGCAGTTTAATCAGGGCCACCGGGGAGCTGTTTTTT
TRBJ2-5	14	TRBD1	.	TRBV5-1	CASSFPTGGETQYF	TGCGCCAGCAGCTTCCCCACAGGGGGAGAGACCCAGTACTTC
TRBJ1-2	16	TRBD1	.	TRBV5-6	CASSPSDRAFGYGYTF	TGTGCCAGCAGTCCCTCCGACAGGGCGTTCGGGTATGGCTACACCTTC
TRBJ1-5	20	.	.	TRBV15	CATSRDLNRGPNRVRQPQHF	TGTGCCACCAGCAGAGATCTAAACAGAGGGCCTAACAGGGTTCGGCAGCCCCAGCATTTT
TRBJ2-1	12	.	once	TRBV11-2	CASSLVGGEQFF	TGTGCCAGCAGCTTAGTGGGAGGTGAGCAGTTCTTC
TRBJ2-5	16	TRBD1	.	TRBV5-8	CASSFRGTGGQETQYF	TGTGCCAGCAGCTTTCGTGGGACAGGGGGCCAAGAGACCCAGTACTTC
TRBJ2-1	18	TRBD2	.	TRBV5-1	CASSPAEGLAGVVNEQFF	TGCGCCAGCAGCCCCGCGGAGGGACTAGCGGGAGTGGTCAATGAGCAGTTCTTC
TRBJ2-7	11	.	.	TRBV6-5	CASQGTYEQYF	TGTGCCAGTCAGGGAACCTACGAGCAGTACTTC
TRBJ2-1	17	TRBD1	.	TRBV15	CATSREMGTGGNNEQFF	TGTGCCACCAGCAGAGAGATGGGCACAGGGGGAAACAATGAGCAGTTCTTC
TRBJ1-5	15	.	.	TRBV5-1	CASSLDGYSNQPQHF	TGCGCCAGCAGCTTGGACGGGTATAGCAATCAGCCCCAGCATTTT
TRBJ2-3	15	TRBD2	.	TRBV7-6	CASSWTSGSTDTQYF	TGTGCCAGCAGCTGGACTAGCGGGAGCACAGATACGCAGTATTTT
TRBJ1-5	15	TRBD1	.	TRBV19	CASSPAGGRGQPQHF	TGTGCCAGTAGCCCCGCAGGGGGGCGCGGTCAGCCCCAGCATTTT
TRBJ2-7	13	.	.	TRBV14	CASSQVHTYEQYF	TGTGCCAGCAGCCAAGTGCACACCTACGAGCAGTACTTC
TRBJ1-2	16	.	.	TRBV4-3	CASSQGPTGILNGYTF	TGCGCCAGCAGCCAAGGACCAACAGGGATCTTGAATGGCTACACCTTC